This record looks at one T cell receptor beta chain sequence and its context. The sample comes from a study of T cell responses to AZD1222 COVID-19 vaccine. Analyses pooled second doses at about 4 or about 12 weeks. Assay: immunoSEQ multiplex PCR; the TCRdb copy retains only in-frame clones and omits some. This sample carries 120,000 or so clones, about 88% of them seen once, and the ten largest clones take about 4%. CDR1 and CDR2 (germline): LNHDA, SQIVND (reference sequence). This CDR3 has 16 residues. The junction had 8 bases not matched to a gene; V was cut back by 4 bases and J by 1 base. The V gene is TRBV19, the J gene TRBJ1-1; 8 nucleotides align to TRBD1. This specimen consisted of peripheral blood, obtained 28 days after the second AZD1222 dose. The source is an adult who received the AZD1222 COVID-19 vaccine. The CDR3 DNA sequence: TGTGCCAGTAGTACCTTTATAGGGACAGGGAACACTGAAGCTTTCTTT. As protein: CASSTFIGTGNTEAFF.